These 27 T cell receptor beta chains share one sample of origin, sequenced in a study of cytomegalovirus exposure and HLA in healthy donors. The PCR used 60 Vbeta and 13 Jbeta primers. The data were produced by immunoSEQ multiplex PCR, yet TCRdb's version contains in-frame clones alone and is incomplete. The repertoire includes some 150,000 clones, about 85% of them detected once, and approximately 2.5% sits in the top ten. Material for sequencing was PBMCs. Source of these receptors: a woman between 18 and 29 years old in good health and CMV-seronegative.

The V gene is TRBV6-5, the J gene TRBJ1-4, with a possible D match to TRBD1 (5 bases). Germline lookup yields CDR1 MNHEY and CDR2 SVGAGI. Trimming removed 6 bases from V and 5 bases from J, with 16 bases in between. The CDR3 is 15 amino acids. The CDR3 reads CASRTGGGRNEKLFF. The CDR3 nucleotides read TGTGCCAGCAGGACGGGGGGTGGGCGGAATGAAAAACTGTTTTTT.

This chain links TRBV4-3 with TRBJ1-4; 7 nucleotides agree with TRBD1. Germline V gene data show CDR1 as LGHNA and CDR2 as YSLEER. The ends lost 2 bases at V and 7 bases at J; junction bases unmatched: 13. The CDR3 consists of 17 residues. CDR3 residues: CASSQSSPGTVTEKLFF. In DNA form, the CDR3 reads TGCGCCAGCAGCCAAAGTTCTCCGGGGACAGTCACTGAAAAACTGTTTTTT.

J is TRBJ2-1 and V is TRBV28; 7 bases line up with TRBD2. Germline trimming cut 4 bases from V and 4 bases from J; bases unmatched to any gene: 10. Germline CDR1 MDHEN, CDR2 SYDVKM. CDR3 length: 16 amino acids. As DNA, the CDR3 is TGTGCCAGCAGTTCTTATAGTCTAGCGGAGTACAATGAGCAGTTCTTC. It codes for CASSSYSLAEYNEQFF.

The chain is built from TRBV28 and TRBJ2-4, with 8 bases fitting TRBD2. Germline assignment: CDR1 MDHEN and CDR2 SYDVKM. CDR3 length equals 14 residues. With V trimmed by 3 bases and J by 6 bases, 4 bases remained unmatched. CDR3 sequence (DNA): TGTGCCAGCAGTTTCGGGGGGGAGGCAAACATTCAGTACTTC. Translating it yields CASSFGGEANIQYF.

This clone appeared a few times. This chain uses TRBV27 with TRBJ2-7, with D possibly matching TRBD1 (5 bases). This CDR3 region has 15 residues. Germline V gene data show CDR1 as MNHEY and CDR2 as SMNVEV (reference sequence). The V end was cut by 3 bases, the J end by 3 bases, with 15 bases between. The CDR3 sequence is CASSFVAGKGYEQYF. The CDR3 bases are TGTGCCAGCAGTTTCGTGGCAGGGAAAGGCTACGAGCAGTACTTC.

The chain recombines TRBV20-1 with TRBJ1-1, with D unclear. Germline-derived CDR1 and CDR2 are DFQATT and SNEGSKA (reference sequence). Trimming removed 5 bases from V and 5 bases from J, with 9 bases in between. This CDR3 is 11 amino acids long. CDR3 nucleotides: TGCAGTGCTGCGCCTGTGACTGAAGCTTTCTTT. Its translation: CSAAPVTEAFF.

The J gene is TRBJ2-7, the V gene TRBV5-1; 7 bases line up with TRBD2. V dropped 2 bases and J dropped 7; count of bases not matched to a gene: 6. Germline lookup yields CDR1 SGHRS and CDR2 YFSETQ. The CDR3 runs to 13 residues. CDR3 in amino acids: CASSFGREGEQYF. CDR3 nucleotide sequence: TGCGCCAGCAGCTTCGGCAGGGAGGGAGAGCAGTACTTC.

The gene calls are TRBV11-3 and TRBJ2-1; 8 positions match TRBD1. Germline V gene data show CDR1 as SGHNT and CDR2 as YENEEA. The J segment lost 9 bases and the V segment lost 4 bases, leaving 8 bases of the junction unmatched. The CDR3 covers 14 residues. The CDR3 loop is CASSSTTGASEQFF. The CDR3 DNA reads TGTGCCAGCAGCTCCACGACAGGGGCCAGTGAGCAGTTCTTC.

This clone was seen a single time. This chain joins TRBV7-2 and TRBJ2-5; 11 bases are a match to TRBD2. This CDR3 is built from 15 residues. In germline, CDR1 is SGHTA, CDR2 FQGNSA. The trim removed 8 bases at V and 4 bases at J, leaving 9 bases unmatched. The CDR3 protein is CASGTSGGYTETQYF. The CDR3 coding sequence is TGTGCCAGCGGTACTAGCGGGGGCTATACAGAGACCCAGTACTTC.

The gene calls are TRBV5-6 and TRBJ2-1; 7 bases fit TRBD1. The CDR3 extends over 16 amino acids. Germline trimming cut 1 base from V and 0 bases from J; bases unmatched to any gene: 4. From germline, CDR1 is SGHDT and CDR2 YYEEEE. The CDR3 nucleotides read TGTGCCAGCAGCTTGTGGGGACAGAGCTCCTACAATGAGCAGTTCTTC. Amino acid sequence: CASSLWGQSSYNEQFF.

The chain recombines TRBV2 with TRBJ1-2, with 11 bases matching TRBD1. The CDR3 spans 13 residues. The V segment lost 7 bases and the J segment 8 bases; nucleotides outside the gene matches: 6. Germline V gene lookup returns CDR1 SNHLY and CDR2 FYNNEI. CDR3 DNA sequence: TGTGCCAGCAAAGGACAGGGGGCGTACGGCTACACCTTC. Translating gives CASKGQGAYGYTF.

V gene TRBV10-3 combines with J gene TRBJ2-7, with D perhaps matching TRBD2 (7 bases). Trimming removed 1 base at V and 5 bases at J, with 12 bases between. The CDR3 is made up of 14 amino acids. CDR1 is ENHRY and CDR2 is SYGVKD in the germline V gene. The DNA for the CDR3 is TGTGCCATCAGTGAGTGGGGGGGCCGGGACGAGCAGTACTTC. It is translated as CAISEWGGRDEQYF.

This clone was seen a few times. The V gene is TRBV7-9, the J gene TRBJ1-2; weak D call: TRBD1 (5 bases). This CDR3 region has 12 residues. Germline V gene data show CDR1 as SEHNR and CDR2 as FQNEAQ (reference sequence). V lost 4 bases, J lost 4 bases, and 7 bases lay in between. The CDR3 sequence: CASSSQGYGYTF. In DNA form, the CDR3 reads TGTGCCAGCAGCTCCCAGGGCTATGGCTACACCTTC.

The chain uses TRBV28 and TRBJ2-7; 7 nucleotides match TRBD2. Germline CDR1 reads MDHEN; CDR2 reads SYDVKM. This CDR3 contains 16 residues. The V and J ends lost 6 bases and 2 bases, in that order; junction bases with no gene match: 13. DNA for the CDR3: TGTGCCAGCAGCTCCGGAATCCAGCGGGGAACCTACGAGCAGTACTTC. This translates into CASSSGIQRGTYEQYF.

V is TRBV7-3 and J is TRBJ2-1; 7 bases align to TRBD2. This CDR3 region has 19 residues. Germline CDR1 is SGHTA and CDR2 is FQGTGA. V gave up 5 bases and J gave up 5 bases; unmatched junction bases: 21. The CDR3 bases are TGTGCCAGCAGCCCATTCGCTCTCTCGTTGCTAGCGGAAGACAATGAGCAGTTCTTC. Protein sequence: CASSPFALSLLAEDNEQFF.

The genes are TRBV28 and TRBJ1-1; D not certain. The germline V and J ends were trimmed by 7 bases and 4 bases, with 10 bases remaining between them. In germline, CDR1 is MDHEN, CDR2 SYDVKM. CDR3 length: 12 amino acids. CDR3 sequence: CASNEGITEAFF. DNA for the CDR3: TGTGCCAGCAACGAGGGAATCACTGAAGCTTTCTTT.

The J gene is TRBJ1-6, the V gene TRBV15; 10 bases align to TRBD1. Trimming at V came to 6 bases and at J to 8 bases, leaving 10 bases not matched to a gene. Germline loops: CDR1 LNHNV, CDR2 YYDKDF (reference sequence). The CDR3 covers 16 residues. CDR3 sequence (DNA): TGTGCCACCAGAGCCCTGGGACAGGGGCATGATTCACCCCTCCACTTT. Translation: CATRALGQGHDSPLHF.

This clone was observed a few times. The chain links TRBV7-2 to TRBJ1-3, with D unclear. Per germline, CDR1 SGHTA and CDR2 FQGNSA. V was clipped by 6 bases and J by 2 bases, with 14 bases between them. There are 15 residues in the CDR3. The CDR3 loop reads CASRGGARTGNTIYF. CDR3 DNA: TGTGCCAGCAGGGGAGGTGCCCGAACTGGAAACACCATATATTTT.

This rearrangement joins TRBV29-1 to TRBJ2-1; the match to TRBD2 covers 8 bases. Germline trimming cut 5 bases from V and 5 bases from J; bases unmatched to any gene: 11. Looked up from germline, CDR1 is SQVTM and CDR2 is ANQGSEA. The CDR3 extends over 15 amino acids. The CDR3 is CSVRGGRGGDNEQFF. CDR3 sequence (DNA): TGCAGCGTTCGGGGGGGGCGGGGCGGAGACAATGAGCAGTTCTTC.

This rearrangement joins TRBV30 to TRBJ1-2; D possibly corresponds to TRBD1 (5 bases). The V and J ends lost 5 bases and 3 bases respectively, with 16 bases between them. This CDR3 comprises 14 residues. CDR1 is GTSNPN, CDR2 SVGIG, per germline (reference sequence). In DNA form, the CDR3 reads TGTGCCTGGGGGGTCGGGACTCAGGACTATGGCTACACCTTC. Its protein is CAWGVGTQDYGYTF. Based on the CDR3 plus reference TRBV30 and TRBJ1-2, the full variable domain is SQTIHQWPATLVQPVGSPLSLECTVEGTSNPNLYWYRQAAGRGLQLLFYSVGIGQISSEVPQNLSASRPQDRQFILSSKKLLLSDSGFYLCAWGVGTQDYGYTFGSGTRLTVV.

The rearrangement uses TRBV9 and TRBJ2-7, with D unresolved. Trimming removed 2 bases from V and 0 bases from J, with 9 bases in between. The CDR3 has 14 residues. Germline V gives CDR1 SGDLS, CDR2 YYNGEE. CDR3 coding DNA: TGTGCCAGCAGCGTTTACCTGAGCTCCTACGAGCAGTACTTC. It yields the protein CASSVYLSSYEQYF.

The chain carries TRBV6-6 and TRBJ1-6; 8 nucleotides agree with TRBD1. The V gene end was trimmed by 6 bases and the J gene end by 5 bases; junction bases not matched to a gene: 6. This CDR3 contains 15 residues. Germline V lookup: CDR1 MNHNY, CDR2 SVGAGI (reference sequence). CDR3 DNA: TGTGCCAGCAGACCCGGACAGGGAAATAATTCACCCCTCCACTTT. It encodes CASRPGQGNNSPLHF.

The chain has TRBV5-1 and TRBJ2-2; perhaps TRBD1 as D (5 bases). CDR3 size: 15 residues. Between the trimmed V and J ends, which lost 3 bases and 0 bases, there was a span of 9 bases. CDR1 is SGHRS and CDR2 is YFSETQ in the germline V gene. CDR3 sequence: CASSSGHPNTGELFF. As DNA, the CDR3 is TGCGCCAGCAGCTCCGGACACCCGAACACCGGGGAGCTGTTTTTT.

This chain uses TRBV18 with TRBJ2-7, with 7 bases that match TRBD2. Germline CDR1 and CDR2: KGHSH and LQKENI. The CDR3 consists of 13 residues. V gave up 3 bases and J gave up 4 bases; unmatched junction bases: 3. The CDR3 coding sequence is TGTGCCAGCTCACCGGGGGAGGGATACGAGCAGTACTTC. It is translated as CASSPGEGYEQYF.

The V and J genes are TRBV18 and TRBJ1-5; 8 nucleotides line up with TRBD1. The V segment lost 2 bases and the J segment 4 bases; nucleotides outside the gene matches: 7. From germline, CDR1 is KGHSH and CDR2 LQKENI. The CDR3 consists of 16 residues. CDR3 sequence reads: CASSPGQGSPNQPQHF. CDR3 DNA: TGTGCCAGCTCACCAGGACAGGGTAGTCCAAATCAGCCCCAGCATTTT.

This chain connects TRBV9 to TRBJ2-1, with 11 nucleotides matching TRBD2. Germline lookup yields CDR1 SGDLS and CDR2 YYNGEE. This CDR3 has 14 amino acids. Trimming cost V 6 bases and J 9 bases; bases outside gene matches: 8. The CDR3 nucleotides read TGTGCCAGCAAGGGGACTAGCGGCCTGGGTGAGCAGTTCTTC. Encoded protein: CASKGTSGLGEQFF.

Here the CDR3 reads CASTQGETQYF. CDR3 nucleotides: TGTGCCAGCACTCAGGGGGAGACCCAGTACTTC. The genes are TRBV27 and TRBJ2-5; weak D call: TRBD1 (6 bases). This CDR3 is 11 amino acids long. The V and J ends lost 7 bases and 5 bases respectively, with 8 bases between them. Germline V gene lookup returns CDR1 MNHEY and CDR2 SMNVEV (reference sequence).